This T cell receptor (beta chain) was observed in a study of shared clonotypes between healthy human individuals. Comment on this clone: The target antigen is unknown.

This CDR3 spans 15 amino acids. CDR1 is MGHDK, CDR2 SYGVNS, per germline. The ends lost 3 bases at V and 4 bases at J; junction bases unmatched: 5. Method: immunoSEQ multiplex PCR; TCRdb's copy keeps in-frame clones and lacks some. The table shows about 1 million clones, with approximately 68% occurring only once. All donors qualified as healthy HIV-negative adults and had experienced no recent acute infections or vaccinations. Negatively enriched CD4+ T cells were divided by CD45RA into naive and memory. Study results and caveats: Memory subsets generally showed lower estimated richness than naive subsets. Non-shared clonotypes were found to have lower generation probabilities than the clonotypes that were shared by all four of the sorted-subset donors.

Sequencing was performed on memory CD4+ T cells sorted from blood. Subset defined: CD45RA-negative fraction. The receptor's source is a young man in good health. This rearrangement joins TRBV25-1 to TRBJ1-2, with 10 bases matching TRBD1. The CDR3, as DNA: TGTGCCAGCAGTGAGGGACAGGGGAGAATCTATGGCTACACCTTC. Protein product: CASSEGQGRIYGYTF.